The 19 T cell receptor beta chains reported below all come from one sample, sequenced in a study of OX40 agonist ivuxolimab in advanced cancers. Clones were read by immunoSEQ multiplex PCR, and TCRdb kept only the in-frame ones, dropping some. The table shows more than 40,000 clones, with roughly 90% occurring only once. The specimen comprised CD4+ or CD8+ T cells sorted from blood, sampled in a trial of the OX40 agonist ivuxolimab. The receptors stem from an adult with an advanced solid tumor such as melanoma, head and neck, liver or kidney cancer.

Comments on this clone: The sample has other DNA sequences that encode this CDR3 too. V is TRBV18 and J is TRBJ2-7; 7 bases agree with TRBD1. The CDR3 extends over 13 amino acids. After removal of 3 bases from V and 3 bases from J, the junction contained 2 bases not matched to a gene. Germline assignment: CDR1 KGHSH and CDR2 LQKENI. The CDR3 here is CASSPGQNYEQYF. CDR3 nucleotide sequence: TGTGCCAGCTCACCGGGACAGAACTACGAGCAGTACTTC.

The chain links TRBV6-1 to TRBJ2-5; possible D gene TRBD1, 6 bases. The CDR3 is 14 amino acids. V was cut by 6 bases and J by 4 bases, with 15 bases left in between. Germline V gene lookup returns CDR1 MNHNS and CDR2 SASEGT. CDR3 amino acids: CASRFRGRGETQYF. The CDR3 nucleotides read TGTGCCAGCAGGTTCAGGGGACGAGGAGAGACCCAGTACTTC.

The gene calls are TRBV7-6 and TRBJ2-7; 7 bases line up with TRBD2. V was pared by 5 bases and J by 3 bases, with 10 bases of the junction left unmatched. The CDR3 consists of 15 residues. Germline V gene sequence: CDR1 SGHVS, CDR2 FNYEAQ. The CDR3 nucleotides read TGTGCCAGCAGCAAGATCAGCGGGACGAACTACGAGCAGTACTTC. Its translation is CASSKISGTNYEQYF.

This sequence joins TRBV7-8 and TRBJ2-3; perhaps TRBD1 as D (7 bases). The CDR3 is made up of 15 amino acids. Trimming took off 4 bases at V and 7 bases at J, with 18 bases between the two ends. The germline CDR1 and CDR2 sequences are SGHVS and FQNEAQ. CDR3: CASSSQGGSGNTQYF. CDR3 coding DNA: TGTGCCAGCAGCTCGCAGGGGGGTTCGGGGAATACGCAGTATTTT. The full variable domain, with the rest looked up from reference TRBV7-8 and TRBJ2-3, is GAGVSQSPRYKVAKRGQDVALRCDPISGHVSLFWYQQALGQGPEFLTYFQNEAQLDKSGLPSDRFFAERPEGSVSTLKIQRTQQEDSAVYLCASSSQGGSGNTQYFGPGTRLTVL.

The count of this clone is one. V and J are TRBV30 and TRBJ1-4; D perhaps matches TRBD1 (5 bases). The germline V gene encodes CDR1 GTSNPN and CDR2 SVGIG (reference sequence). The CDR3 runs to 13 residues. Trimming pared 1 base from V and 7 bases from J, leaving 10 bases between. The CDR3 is CAWSGGAREKLFF. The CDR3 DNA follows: TGTGCCTGGAGTGGAGGGGCACGTGAAAAACTGTTTTTT.

The CDR3 here is CATHSGNYEQYF. For the CDR3, the DNA is TGTGCCACTCACAGCGGAAATTACGAGCAGTACTTC. This chain uses TRBV6-5 with TRBJ2-5; a possible D gene is TRBD2 (5 bases). Gene TRBJ2-7 matches the end of the DNA better, so the J call may be wrong. The CDR3 sequence is 12 residues long. Per germline, CDR1 MNHEY and CDR2 SVGAGI.

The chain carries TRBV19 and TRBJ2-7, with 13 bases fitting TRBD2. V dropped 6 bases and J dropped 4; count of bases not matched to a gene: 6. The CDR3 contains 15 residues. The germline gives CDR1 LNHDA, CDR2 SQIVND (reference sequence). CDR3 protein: CASRPRTSGSYEQYF. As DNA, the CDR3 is TGTGCCAGTAGGCCACGGACTAGCGGGAGTTACGAGCAGTACTTC.

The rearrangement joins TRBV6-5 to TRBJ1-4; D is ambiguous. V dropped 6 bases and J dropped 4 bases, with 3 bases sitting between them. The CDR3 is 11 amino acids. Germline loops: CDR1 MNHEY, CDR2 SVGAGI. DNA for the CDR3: TGTGCCAGCAGCCTTAATGAAAAACTGTTTTTT. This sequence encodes CASSLNEKLFF.

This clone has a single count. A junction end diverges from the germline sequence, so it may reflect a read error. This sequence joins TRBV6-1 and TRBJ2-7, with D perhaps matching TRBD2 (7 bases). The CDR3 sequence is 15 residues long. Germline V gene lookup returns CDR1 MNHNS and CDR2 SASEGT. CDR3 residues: CASREGGGIPYEQYF. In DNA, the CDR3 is TGTGCCAGCAGGGAAGGGGGGGGCATCCCCTACGAGCAGTACTTC.

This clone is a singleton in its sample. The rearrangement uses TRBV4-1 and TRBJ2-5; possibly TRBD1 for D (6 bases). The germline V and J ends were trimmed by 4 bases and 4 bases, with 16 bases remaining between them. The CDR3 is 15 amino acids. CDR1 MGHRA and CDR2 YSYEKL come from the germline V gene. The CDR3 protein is CASSPEGQPRETQYF. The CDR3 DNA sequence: TGCGCCAGCAGCCCGGAAGGACAGCCCCGAGAGACCCAGTACTTC.

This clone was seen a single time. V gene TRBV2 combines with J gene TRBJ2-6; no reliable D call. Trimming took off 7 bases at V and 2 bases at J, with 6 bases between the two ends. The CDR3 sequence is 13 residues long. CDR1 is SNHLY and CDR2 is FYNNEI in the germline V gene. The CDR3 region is CASTAAGANVLTF. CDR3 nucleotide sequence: TGTGCCAGCACTGCAGCTGGGGCCAACGTCCTGACTTTC.

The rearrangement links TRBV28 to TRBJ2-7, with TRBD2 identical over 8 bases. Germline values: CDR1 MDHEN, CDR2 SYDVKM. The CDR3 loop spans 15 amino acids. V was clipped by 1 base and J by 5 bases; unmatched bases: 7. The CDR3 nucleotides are TGTGCCAGCAGTTTATTCCCGACTAGCGTCGACGAGCAGTACTTC. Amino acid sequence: CASSLFPTSVDEQYF.

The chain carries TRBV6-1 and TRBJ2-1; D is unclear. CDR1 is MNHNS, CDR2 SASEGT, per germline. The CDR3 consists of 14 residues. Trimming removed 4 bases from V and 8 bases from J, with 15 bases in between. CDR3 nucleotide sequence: TGTGCCAGCAGTGGAAAGTATAGAATCGATGAGCAGTTCTTC. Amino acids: CASSGKYRIDEQFF.

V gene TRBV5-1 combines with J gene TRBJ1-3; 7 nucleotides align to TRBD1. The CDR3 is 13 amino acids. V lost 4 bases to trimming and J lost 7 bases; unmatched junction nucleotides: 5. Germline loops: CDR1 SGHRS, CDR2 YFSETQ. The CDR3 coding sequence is TGCGCCAGCAGCCTGGAGGGGGCGAACACCATATATTTT. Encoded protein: CASSLEGANTIYF.

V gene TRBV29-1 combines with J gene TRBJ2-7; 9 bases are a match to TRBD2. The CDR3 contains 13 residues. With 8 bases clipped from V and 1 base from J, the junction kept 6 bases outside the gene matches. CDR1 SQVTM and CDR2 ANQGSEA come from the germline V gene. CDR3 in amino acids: CSTLSGSSYEQYF. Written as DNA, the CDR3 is TGCAGCACGCTTAGCGGGAGTTCCTACGAGCAGTACTTC.

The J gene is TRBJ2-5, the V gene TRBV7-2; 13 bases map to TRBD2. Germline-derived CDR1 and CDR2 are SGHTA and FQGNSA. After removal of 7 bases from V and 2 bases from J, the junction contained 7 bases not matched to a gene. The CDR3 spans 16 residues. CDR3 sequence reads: CASNSGTSGKQETQYF. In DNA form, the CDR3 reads TGTGCCAGCAACTCCGGGACTAGCGGGAAACAAGAGACCCAGTACTTC.

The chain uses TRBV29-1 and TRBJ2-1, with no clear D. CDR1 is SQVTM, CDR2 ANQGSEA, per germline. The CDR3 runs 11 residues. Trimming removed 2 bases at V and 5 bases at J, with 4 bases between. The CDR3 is CSVETNNEQFF. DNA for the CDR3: TGCAGCGTTGAAACTAACAATGAGCAGTTCTTC.

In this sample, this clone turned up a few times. The CDR3 bases are TGTGCCTGGAGCTCAGGGTTAGGAGGCTACACCTTC. This translates into CAWSSGLGGYTF. The genes are TRBV30 and TRBJ1-2; perhaps TRBD1 as D (5 bases). Trimming removed 3 bases from V and 8 bases from J, with 13 bases in between. Germline V CDR1 and CDR2: GTSNPN, SVGIG (reference sequence). The CDR3 spans 12 residues. Complete variable domain (other parts from reference TRBV30 and TRBJ1-2): SQTIHQWPATLVQPVGSPLSLECTVEGTSNPNLYWYRQAAGRGLQLLFYSVGIGQISSEVPQNLSASRPQDRQFILSSKKLLLSDSGFYLCAWSSGLGGYTFGSGTRLTVV.

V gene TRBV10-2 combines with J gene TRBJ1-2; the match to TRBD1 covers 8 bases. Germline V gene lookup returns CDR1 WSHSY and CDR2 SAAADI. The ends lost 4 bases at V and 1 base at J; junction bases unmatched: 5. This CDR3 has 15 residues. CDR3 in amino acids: CASSAGQGLNYGYTF. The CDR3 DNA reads TGCGCCAGCAGTGCCGGACAGGGTCTTAACTATGGCTACACCTTC.